One sample yielded the 27 T cell receptor beta chains listed below, sequenced in a study of blood T cell repertoires in COVID-19. Sequenced by immunoSEQ multiplex PCR; TCRdb stores in-frame clones only, minus some. The profile shows around 190,000 clones, approximately 82% of them singletons. Specimen: peripheral blood. The receptors were gathered from a human donor in a cohort sampled during active COVID-19.

The rearrangement uses TRBV2 and TRBJ2-2; 9 bases are shared with TRBD1. Looked up from germline, CDR1 is SNHLY and CDR2 is FYNNEI. This CDR3 is built from 15 residues. V lost 6 bases to trimming and J lost 4 bases; unmatched junction nucleotides: 6. This chain's CDR3 is CASRAQGAPTGELFF. The CDR3 nucleotides read TGTGCCAGCAGAGCACAGGGGGCGCCCACCGGGGAGCTGTTTTTT.

The chain is built from TRBV2 and TRBJ1-5; 8 bases are a match to TRBD1. Losses at the gene ends were 6 bases for V and 3 bases for J; bases not matched to a gene: 7. In germline, CDR1 is SNHLY, CDR2 FYNNEI. This CDR3 contains 15 residues. CDR3 sequence: CASRKGQAYNQPQHF. The DNA for the CDR3 is TGTGCCAGCAGGAAGGGACAGGCGTACAATCAGCCCCAGCATTTT. Full variable domain (remainder filled in from reference TRBV2 and TRBJ1-5): EPEVTQTPSHQVTQMGQEVILRCVPISNHLYFYWYRQILGQKVEFLVSFYNNEISEKSEIFDDQFSVERPDGSNFTLKIRSTKLEDSAMYFCASRKGQAYNQPQHFGDGTRLSIL.

The CDR3: CASSLEVGGSAGELFF. The CDR3 coding sequence is TGTGCCAGCAGCTTAGAGGTTGGCGGGAGTGCCGGGGAGCTGTTTTTT. The chain joins TRBV7-2 to TRBJ2-2; 7 bases align to TRBD2. The CDR3 totals 16 residues. Trimming at V came to 1 base and at J to 6 bases, leaving 8 bases not matched to a gene. Germline V gene sequence: CDR1 SGHTA, CDR2 FQGNSA.

The rearrangement joins TRBV5-6 to TRBJ2-2; 10 bases map to TRBD2. Germline CDR1 reads SGHDT; CDR2 reads YYEEEE. The CDR3 spans 16 residues. V dropped 3 bases and J dropped 3; count of bases not matched to a gene: 5. DNA for the CDR3: TGTGCCAGCAGCTCGCCGACTAGCGGGTACACCGGGGAGCTGTTTTTT. Translation gives CASSSPTSGYTGELFF.

The chain links TRBV28 to TRBJ1-4; 9 bases line up with TRBD1. Germline V CDR1 and CDR2: MDHEN, SYDVKM. The J segment lost 0 bases and the V segment lost 6 bases, leaving 11 bases of the junction unmatched. The CDR3 contains 18 residues. The CDR3 region is CASSLGQGRGATNEKLFF. CDR3 bases: TGTGCCAGCAGCCTCGGACAGGGGAGAGGCGCAACTAATGAAAAACTGTTTTTT.

The chain links TRBV10-1 to TRBJ2-5, with 12 bases fitting TRBD2. Losses at the gene ends were 2 bases for V and 4 bases for J; bases not matched to a gene: 5. The CDR3 is 16 residues long. CDR1 and CDR2 (germline): WNHNN, SYGVQD (reference sequence). CDR3 sequence reads: CASSEASSGRGETQYF. For the CDR3, the DNA is TGCGCCAGCAGTGAGGCCTCTAGCGGGAGGGGAGAGACCCAGTACTTC.

The J gene is TRBJ1-2, the V gene TRBV2; 7 positions match TRBD1. The CDR3 is 15 amino acids. V was pared by 2 bases and J by 7 bases, with 10 bases of the junction left unmatched. Germline CDR1 and CDR2: SNHLY and FYNNEI. The CDR3 spells CASSESLGGIGGYTF. CDR3 DNA sequence: TGTGCCAGCAGTGAAAGCTTAGGGGGCATCGGTGGCTACACCTTC. The full variable domain, completed using reference TRBV2 and TRBJ1-2, is EPEVTQTPSHQVTQMGQEVILRCVPISNHLYFYWYRQILGQKVEFLVSFYNNEISEKSEIFDDQFSVERPDGSNFTLKIRSTKLEDSAMYFCASSESLGGIGGYTFGSGTRLTVV.

The J gene is TRBJ2-1, the V gene TRBV24-1; 12 bases line up with TRBD1. The ends lost 4 bases at V and 8 bases at J; junction bases unmatched: 2. This CDR3 region has 14 residues. Per the germline V gene, CDR1 is KGHDR and CDR2 is SFDVKD. This chain's CDR3 is CATSDGTGGDEQFF. CDR3 sequence (DNA): TGTGCCACCAGTGACGGGACAGGGGGCGATGAGCAGTTCTTC.

This chain joins TRBV21-1 and TRBJ2-2; the D call TRBD2 from the table was never checked on the DNA. TRBV21-1 has pseudogene status. The CDR3 has 19 amino acids. CDR3 amino acids: CASSKFPGFPPFDTGELFF. The CDR3 coding sequence is TGTGCCAGCAGCAAGTTTCCGGGATTCCCCCCCTTTGACACCGGGGAGCTGTTTTTT.

This clone has just one count. The chain recombines TRBV27 with TRBJ1-6, with 8 bases fitting TRBD1. The CDR3 sequence is 13 residues long. V lost 6 bases and J lost 8; bases outside the gene matches: 3. The germline V gene encodes CDR1 MNHEY and CDR2 SMNVEV (reference sequence). The CDR3 protein is CASRTGVHSPLHF. The CDR3 DNA follows: TGTGCCAGCAGGACAGGGGTCCATTCACCCCTCCACTTT.

The genes are TRBV6-6 and TRBJ2-3; tentative D call: TRBD2 (7 bases). V lost 2 bases and J 0 bases, leaving 12 bases between the germline ends. The CDR3 extends over 16 amino acids. Germline CDR1 and CDR2: MNHNY and SVGAGI (reference sequence). The CDR3 sequence: CASSYGRGQSTDTQYF. The CDR3 nucleotides are TGTGCCAGCAGTTACGGGCGGGGGCAAAGCACAGATACGCAGTATTTT.

This clone was recorded a few times. The chain recombines TRBV6-5 with TRBJ1-2; TRBD1 aligns across 8 bases. This CDR3 comprises 15 residues. J lost 4 bases, V lost 3 bases, and 7 bases had no gene match. The germline V gene encodes CDR1 MNHEY and CDR2 SVGAGI. Written as DNA, the CDR3 is TGTGCCAGCAGTTATTCGGACAGGGCGGGCTATGGCTACACCTTC. Protein sequence: CASSYSDRAGYGYTF.

This sequence joins TRBV6-5 and TRBJ2-5; 9 bases fit TRBD1. V lost 8 bases and J lost 4; bases outside the gene matches: 11. Germline CDR1 is MNHEY and CDR2 is SVGAGI. This CDR3 is built from 15 residues. The chain's CDR3 is CASGPDRGWLETQYF. CDR3 nucleotide sequence: TGTGCCAGCGGCCCGGACAGGGGATGGTTAGAGACCCAGTACTTC.

The V call is TRBV5-4, the J call TRBJ2-5; 9 bases match TRBD1. Looked up from germline, CDR1 is SGHNT and CDR2 is YYREEE (reference sequence). V gave up 3 bases and J gave up 2 bases; unmatched junction bases: 2. The CDR3 covers 14 residues. The CDR3 here is CASSSGQGQETQYF. CDR3 DNA: TGTGCCAGCAGCTCCGGACAGGGGCAAGAGACCCAGTACTTC.

This chain uses TRBV24-1 with TRBJ2-1, with TRBD2 matching over 9 bases. Trimming removed 3 bases from V and 12 bases from J; junction bases left unmatched: 23. Germline V gene data show CDR1 as KGHDR and CDR2 as SFDVKD. This CDR3 is built from 19 residues. The CDR3 DNA follows: TGTGCCACCAGTGATCGCAGCCTAGCGGGAAGAGAGTTGGGTGCGGGGCAGTTCTTC. The encoded protein is CATSDRSLAGRELGAGQFF.

For this clone: Sequence at one end of the junction differs from germline and may be a read error. V is TRBV5-1 and J is TRBJ1-5; possible D gene TRBD1, 5 bases. Germline CDR1 and CDR2: SGHRS and YFSETQ. This CDR3 is 14 amino acids long. The CDR3 DNA reads as TGCGCCAGCAGATTGGAGGCAGGGAATCAGCCCCAGCATTTT. Translation gives CASRLEAGNQPQHF.

V is TRBV27 and J is TRBJ1-1; no firm D call. Trimming took 10 bases from V and 1 from J, leaving 13 bases between them. This CDR3 region has 13 residues. Per the germline V gene, CDR1 is MNHEY and CDR2 is SMNVEV (reference sequence). CDR3 amino acids: CATQTLGNTEAFF. For the CDR3, the DNA is TGTGCCACCCAGACCCTAGGGAACACTGAAGCTTTCTTT.

This chain uses TRBV6-5 with TRBJ1-2; a weak D match, TRBD1 (5 bases). Germline-derived CDR1 and CDR2 are MNHEY and SVGAGI. V was trimmed by 2 bases and J by 4 bases, leaving 11 bases between them. This CDR3 contains 14 residues. CDR3 loop: CASSYQGLGYGYTF. CDR3 DNA: TGTGCCAGCAGTTACCAGGGTCTGGGCTATGGCTACACCTTC.

This clone was recorded only once. CDR3 region: CSVHMGLAGVGGGQFF. For the CDR3, the DNA is TGCAGCGTTCATATGGGACTAGCGGGAGTGGGAGGGGGGCAGTTCTTC. The chain recombines TRBV29-1 with TRBJ2-1, with 14 bases that match TRBD2. Trimming removed 5 bases from V and 12 bases from J; junction bases left unmatched: 15. The CDR3 is 16 residues long. Germline V gene sequence: CDR1 SQVTM, CDR2 ANQGSEA.

The genes are TRBV18 and TRBJ2-1; 12 bases match TRBD2. Looked up from germline, CDR1 is KGHSH and CDR2 is LQKENI. The J segment lost 1 base and the V segment lost 3 bases, leaving 7 bases of the junction unmatched. This CDR3 contains 18 residues. CDR3 residues: CASSPAGLAGPSYNEQFF. The DNA of the CDR3 is TGTGCCAGCTCACCGGCCGGACTAGCGGGACCTTCCTACAATGAGCAGTTCTTC.

V usage is TRBV2 and J usage is TRBJ1-1; maybe TRBD1 (5 bases). CDR1 and CDR2 from the germline V gene are SNHLY and FYNNEI. Trimming shortened V by 6 bases and J by 8 bases, and 10 bases separated the two germline ends. The CDR3 is 11 amino acids. CDR3 protein: CASRWTTEAFF. CDR3 DNA sequence: TGTGCCAGCAGATGGACAACCGAAGCTTTCTTT.

This rearrangement joins TRBV3-1 (or the pseudogene TRBV3-2) to TRBJ2-1; 10 nucleotides align to TRBD1. Germline CDR1 reads LGHDT; CDR2 reads YNNKEL (reference sequence). The CDR3 covers 14 residues. Trimming removed 6 bases from V and 5 bases from J; junction bases left unmatched: 4. CDR3 DNA sequence: TGTGCCAGCAGGCTGGGGACAGGGGACAATGAGCAGTTCTTC. Its protein is CASRLGTGDNEQFF.

This chain joins TRBV7-9 and TRBJ2-1; 7 nucleotides align to TRBD1. The CDR3 is made up of 19 amino acids. V dropped 1 base and J dropped 3; count of bases not matched to a gene: 15. Germline V lookup: CDR1 SEHNR, CDR2 FQNEAQ (reference sequence). The CDR3 DNA sequence: TGTGCCAGCAGCTTAGGGGCCAAGACAGGGATGTGGAACTACAATGAGCAGTTCTTC. Translation gives CASSLGAKTGMWNYNEQFF.

The V gene is TRBV11-2, the J gene TRBJ2-7; D perhaps matches TRBD2 (5 bases). With 5 bases removed from V and 1 base from J, the gap between germline ends came to 15 bases. Germline lookup yields CDR1 SGHAT and CDR2 FQNNGV. CDR3 size: 15 residues. CDR3 DNA sequence: TGTGCCAGCAGCGGACTGCCCGTGGAGTCCTACGAGCAGTACTTC. Its protein is CASSGLPVESYEQYF. Drawing the rest from reference TRBV11-2 and TRBJ2-7, the complete variable domain is EAGVAQSPRYKIIEKRQSVAFWCNPISGHATLYWYQQILGQGPKLLIQFQNNGVVDDSQLPKDRFSAERLKGVDSTLKIQPAKLEDSAVYLCASSGLPVESYEQYFGPGTRLTVT.

A single count supports this clone. The chain employs TRBV18 and TRBJ1-5, with D possibly being TRBD1 (5 bases). Germline V gives CDR1 KGHSH, CDR2 LQKENI. The CDR3 loop spans 14 amino acids. V lost 6 bases, J lost 0 bases, and 9 bases lay in between. The chain's CDR3 is CASSSGNSNQPQHF. The CDR3 DNA follows: TGTGCCAGCTCGTCAGGGAATAGCAATCAGCCCCAGCATTTT.

This chain joins TRBV6-5 and TRBJ2-1; D gene unclear. The V gene's germline CDR1 is MNHEY and CDR2 SVGAGI. The CDR3 totals 13 residues. The V gene lost 5 bases and the J gene lost 8 bases, with 13 bases spanning the gap. CDR3 protein: CASSRPGEDEQFF. CDR3 bases: TGTGCCAGCAGTCGACCCGGAGAGGATGAGCAGTTCTTC.

This chain joins TRBV19 and TRBJ2-7; 8 nucleotides align to TRBD2. The CDR3 totals 14 residues. V was pared by 4 bases and J by 0 bases, with 2 bases of the junction left unmatched. Looked up from germline, CDR1 is LNHDA and CDR2 is SQIVND (reference sequence). CDR3 in amino acids: CASSTGLVSYEQYF. The DNA for the CDR3 is TGTGCCAGTAGTACGGGACTAGTCTCCTACGAGCAGTACTTC.